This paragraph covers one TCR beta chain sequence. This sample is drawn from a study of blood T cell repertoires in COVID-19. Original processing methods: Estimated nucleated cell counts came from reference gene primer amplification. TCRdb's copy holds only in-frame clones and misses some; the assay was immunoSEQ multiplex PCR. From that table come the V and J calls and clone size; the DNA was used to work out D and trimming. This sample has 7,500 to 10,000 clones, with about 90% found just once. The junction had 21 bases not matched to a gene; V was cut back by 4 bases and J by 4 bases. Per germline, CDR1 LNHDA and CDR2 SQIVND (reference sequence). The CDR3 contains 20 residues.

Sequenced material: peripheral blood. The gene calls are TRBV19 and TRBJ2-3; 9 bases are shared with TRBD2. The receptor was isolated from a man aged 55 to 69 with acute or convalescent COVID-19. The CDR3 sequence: CASSNGGLAQGGRNPDTQYF. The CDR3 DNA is TGTGCCAGTAGTAATGGGGGACTAGCTCAAGGAGGTCGGAATCCAGATACGCAGTATTTT.